This TCR beta chain was obtained from a study of T cell responses to AZD1222 COVID-19 vaccine (dated by TCRdb to the early 2020s). Background on the whole study: TCR sequencing was performed for about 240 trial participants, of whom around 200 were given two doses of AZD1222 and approximately 25 were given two doses of MenACWY control vaccine. Trial participants were enrolled into age subgroups of 18-55, 56-69 and 70-plus years, which contained about 150, 27 and 61 TCR-sequenced participants, respectively. The paper's findings and limits, for the study overall: A significant rise in spike-specific TCR breadth and depth was observed after two AZD1222 doses relative to day 0 and relative to MenACWY recipients. CD4 TCRs associated with the vaccine covered the entire spike protein, and the dominant responses were in regions 160-218 and 743-854. Nearly half of unique spike-specific TCRs reportedly recognized epitopes outside regions mutated in the B.1.351 and B.1.1.7 variants. The 56-69-year group was small, and its depth increase did not reach significance, likely because of low power. Participants were mostly white British and included more females than males, and it was suggested by the authors that clonal diversity may have been underestimated. Because no day 14 peak-response samples were available, the repertoires could be characterized only after the peak T cell response. Conclusions about previously exposed vaccinees are limited, since just six or seven AZD1222 recipients were seropositive for SARS-CoV-2 at baseline.

In light of the paper, this sample's time point label describes: about 28 days (+/-7) after the second vaccine dose. AZD1222 recipients with second doses at about 4 weeks or about 12 weeks were pooled, because spike-specific TCR depth and breadth did not differ between schedules. The vaccinee samples were drawn from two UK trials, COV001 and COV002, one of which was a single-blind randomized controlled phase 2/3 trial testing AZD1222 (ChAdOx1 nCoV-19) in healthy adults. Trial participant PBMC samples were collected at day 0 and day 28 after the second dose for TCRbeta chain sequencing. The junction shows trimming of 1 base on V and 4 bases on J, plus 5 bases between the germline ends. Sequences SGHDN (CDR1) and FVKESK (CDR2) are obtained from the germline V gene. From the cysteine through the phenylalanine, the CDR3 covers 13 amino acids. Only CDR3 DNA is held: 39 bases, read in frame from base 1.

The CDR3 regions of human TCRbeta chains were analyzed by immunosequencing. As for the authors' bioinformatics: Repertoire TCRs were checked for matches against a reference library of SARS-CoV-2-specific TCRs that had been generated using the MIRA antigen-specificity platform. Breadth meant the fraction of unique TCRs that were SARS-CoV-2-associated, whereas depth meant the fraction of total T cells that were SARS-CoV-2-associated. Using the MIRA data, each spike-specific TCR was assigned both to the spike region to which the TCR was reactive and to a CD4 or CD8 class. Log10-transformed breadth and depth values were compared by one-way ANOVA with Sidak's multiple comparisons tests. TCRdb holds this immuneACCESS table with in-frame rearrangements only. Some clones are missing; in checked studies, unresolved V genes explain under half, and the rest has no known cause. V and J calls and clone size are as listed in that table; D and trimming were resolved from the DNA. The table for this sample lists fewer than 110,000 clones; around 93% of them were counted only once. The ten largest clonotypes hold 8% to 10% of the sample.

As to this clone: Its target antigen remains unknown. There are no base qualities to consult, and no much larger clone falls within one base.

The chain was built from TRBV14 and TRBJ1-5, with the D gene uncertain. Sequenced here: peripheral blood, sampled 28 days after the second AZD1222 dose. This TCR was sampled from an adult who received the AZD1222 COVID-19 vaccine. The bases are TGTGCCAGCAGCCAAGGAATAAATCAGCCCCAGCATTTT. It specifies CASSQGINQPQHF.